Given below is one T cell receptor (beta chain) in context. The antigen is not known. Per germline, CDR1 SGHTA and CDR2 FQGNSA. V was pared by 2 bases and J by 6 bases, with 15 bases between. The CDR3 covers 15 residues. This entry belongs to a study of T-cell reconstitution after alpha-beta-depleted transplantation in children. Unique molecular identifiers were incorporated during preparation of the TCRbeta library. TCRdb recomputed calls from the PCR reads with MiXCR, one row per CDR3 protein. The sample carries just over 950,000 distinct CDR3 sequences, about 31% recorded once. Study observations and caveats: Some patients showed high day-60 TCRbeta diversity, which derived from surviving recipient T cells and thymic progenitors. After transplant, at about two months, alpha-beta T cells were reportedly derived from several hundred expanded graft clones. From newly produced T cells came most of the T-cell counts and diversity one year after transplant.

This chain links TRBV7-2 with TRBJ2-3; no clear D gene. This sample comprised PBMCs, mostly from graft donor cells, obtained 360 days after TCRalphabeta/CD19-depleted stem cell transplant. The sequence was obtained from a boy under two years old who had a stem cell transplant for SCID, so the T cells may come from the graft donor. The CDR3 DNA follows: TGTGCCAGCAGCTTAACCCCACTACCAGAGGATACGCAGTATTTT. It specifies CASSLTPLPEDTQYF.